The 29 T cell receptor beta chains given below trace back to one sample, sequenced in a study of beta chain features in type 1 diabetes. Whole-study findings and limits: When Type 1 diabetes patients were examined, their TCRB CDR3s proved moderately but significantly shorter in all four CD4+ subsets.

The sequenced template was cDNA made from the entire isolated RNA. Produced via immunoSEQ multiplex PCR; TCRdb's table is partial and in-frame only. The data show about 250,000 clones, with roughly 11% seen just once and roughly 0.017% held by the top ten. These receptors have no known antigen. Sequencing input: naive CD4+ T cells from blood. Receptors were obtained from a man aged 25-45 years with type 1 diabetes.

The rearrangement links TRBV6-1 to TRBJ2-5, with 10 bases aligning to TRBD1. CDR1 is MNHNS, CDR2 SASEGT, per germline. V dropped 9 bases and J dropped 4; count of bases not matched to a gene: 8. CDR3 length: 14 amino acids. CDR3 in DNA: TGTGCCAGTCTCTTCGGACAGGGGGGAGAGACCCAGTACTTC. Protein sequence: CASLFGQGGETQYF.

This clone was recorded a few times. The chain has TRBV4-2 and TRBJ2-6, with D hard to call. In germline, CDR1 is LGHNA, CDR2 YNFKEQ. Trimming left V 4 bases short and J 4 bases short, with 11 bases between. The length of the CDR3 is 15 residues. In DNA, the CDR3 is TGTGCCAGCAGCCCACATGAGGCAGGGGCCAACGTCCTGACTTTC. It specifies CASSPHEAGANVLTF.

This clone was recorded a few times. The chain couples TRBV15 to TRBJ1-1; the match to TRBD1 covers 7 bases. CDR1 and CDR2 (germline): LNHNV, YYDKDF (reference sequence). Trimming took 1 base from V and 1 from J; bases not matched to a gene: 3. The CDR3 is 15 residues long. CDR3 region: CATSRAQGTNTEAFF. CDR3 nucleotide sequence: TGTGCCACCAGCAGAGCACAGGGGACGAACACTGAAGCTTTCTTT.

The chain links TRBV10-3 to TRBJ2-3; D may be TRBD1 (6 bases). The CDR3 is 15 amino acids. The germline CDR1 and CDR2 sequences are ENHRY and SYGVKD. V was cut by 4 bases and J by 0 bases, with 11 bases left in between. As DNA, the CDR3 is TGTGCCATCAGTGTGGGACATACTAGCACAGATACGCAGTATTTT. This encodes CAISVGHTSTDTQYF.

This sequence joins TRBV5-5 and TRBJ1-5; no clear D. Germline V gene lookup returns CDR1 SGHKS and CDR2 YYEKEE (reference sequence). The CDR3 contains 12 residues. Trimming stripped 4 bases from V and 5 bases from J, with 7 bases between. The CDR3 region is CASSRLDQPQHF. The CDR3 DNA reads as TGTGCCAGCAGCCGACTCGATCAGCCCCAGCATTTT.

This clone was seen a few times. The chain links TRBV27 to TRBJ2-3; D gene ambiguous. The CDR3 is made up of 14 amino acids. V was pared by 0 bases and J by 0 bases, with 4 bases between. CDR1 is MNHEY, CDR2 SMNVEV, per germline (reference sequence). CDR3 nucleotides: TGTGCCAGCAGTTTATCCGGGAGCACAGATACGCAGTATTTT. The encoded protein is CASSLSGSTDTQYF.

The genes are TRBV11-2 and TRBJ2-1; the D gene is possibly TRBD1 (6 bases). This CDR3 spans 14 amino acids. Trimming removed 10 bases at V and 2 bases at J, with 15 bases between. CDR1 SGHAT and CDR2 FQNNGV come from the germline V gene. The CDR3 region has the DNA TGTGCCATCCAGGGGTCGACCACCTACAATGAGCAGTTCTTC. Protein sequence: CAIQGSTTYNEQFF.

This clone came up a few times. V gene TRBV7-9 combines with J gene TRBJ2-5, with a possible D match to TRBD1 (6 bases). This CDR3 spans 14 amino acids. Germline V lookup: CDR1 SEHNR, CDR2 FQNEAQ (reference sequence). V lost 7 bases to trimming and J lost 2 bases, with 14 bases between them. CDR3 bases: TGTGCCAGCACCCCAGGGGCAGGGCAAGAGACCCAGTACTTC. This translates into CASTPGAGQETQYF.

The chain is built from TRBV7-9 and TRBJ2-2; 13 bases align to TRBD2. Trimming at V came to 8 bases and at J to 2 bases, leaving 11 bases not matched to a gene. CDR1 SEHNR and CDR2 FQNEAQ come from the germline V gene (reference sequence). This CDR3 has 18 residues. In nucleotides, the CDR3 is TGTGCCAGCCCGGCACCGACTAGCGGGGGGCCTAACACCGGGGAGCTGTTTTTT. The encoded protein is CASPAPTSGGPNTGELFF.

This rearrangement joins TRBV28 to TRBJ2-3, with 13 bases aligning to TRBD2. V shed 5 bases and J 8 bases; nucleotides not matched to a gene: 7. This CDR3 is 15 amino acids long. Germline V gives CDR1 MDHEN, CDR2 SYDVKM. The CDR3 DNA reads TGTGCCAGCAGTCAACTAGCGGGGGGGCCCGGTACGCAGTATTTT. Translating gives CASSQLAGGPGTQYF.

The chain recombines TRBV7-2 with TRBJ2-5; TRBD2 matches 9 bases. V was pared by 6 bases and J by 2 bases, with 4 bases of the junction left unmatched. Looked up from germline, CDR1 is SGHTA and CDR2 is FQGNSA. CDR3 length equals 14 residues. In DNA form, the CDR3 reads TGTGCCAGCAGTCCTGGACTAGCGCAAGAGACCCAGTACTTC. Translation: CASSPGLAQETQYF.

The rearrangement joins TRBV2 to TRBJ2-5, with D perhaps TRBD2 (6 bases). Germline V gene sequence: CDR1 SNHLY, CDR2 FYNNEI. Trimming stripped 5 bases from V and 5 bases from J, with 15 bases between. The CDR3 covers 14 residues. The CDR3 loop is CASSPGRPRETQYF. CDR3 nucleotide sequence: TGTGCCAGCAGTCCCGGGAGACCGAGGGAGACCCAGTACTTC. The full variable domain, completed using reference TRBV2 and TRBJ2-5, is EPEVTQTPSHQVTQMGQEVILRCVPISNHLYFYWYRQILGQKVEFLVSFYNNEISEKSEIFDDQFSVERPDGSNFTLKIRSTKLEDSAMYFCASSPGRPRETQYFGPGTRLLVL.

There are a few counts of this clone. The rearrangement joins TRBV5-4 to TRBJ2-3; D not certain. The CDR3 extends over 12 amino acids. The germline V gene has CDR1 SGHNT and CDR2 YYREEE (reference sequence). V was trimmed by 1 base and J by 3 bases, leaving 3 bases between them. The CDR3 loop is CASSLQTDTQYF. The CDR3 nucleotides are TGTGCCAGCAGCTTGCAGACAGATACGCAGTATTTT.

This sequence joins TRBV28 and TRBJ2-7; perhaps TRBD2 as D (6 bases). The CDR3 is made up of 14 amino acids. V dropped 8 bases and J dropped 4 bases, with 18 bases sitting between them. Germline CDR1 is MDHEN and CDR2 is SYDVKM. In DNA, the CDR3 is TGTGCCAGCCTCCCCGGGGGAAGAGAATACGAGCAGTACTTC. It specifies CASLPGGREYEQYF.

This clone occurred a few times. The chain has TRBV5-4 and TRBJ1-2; TRBD1 aligns across 10 bases. CDR3 size: 15 residues. V shed 1 base, J shed 7 bases, and the junction held 7 bases outside the gene matches. CDR1 is SGHNT and CDR2 is YYREEE in the germline V gene (reference sequence). CDR3 coding DNA: TGTGCCAGCAGCTTGAGACAGGGGGCTTTGAGTGGCTACACCTTC. Its translation: CASSLRQGALSGYTF.

This clone has a count of ten or more. The chain couples TRBV14 to TRBJ2-3, with D perhaps TRBD1 (5 bases). V lost 4 bases, J lost 3 bases, and 8 bases lay in between. Germline CDR1 reads SGHDN; CDR2 reads FVKESK. This CDR3 has 13 residues. CDR3 sequence reads: CASSPQGTDTQYF. DNA for the CDR3: TGTGCCAGCAGCCCCCAGGGTACAGATACGCAGTATTTT.

The chain combines TRBV9 with TRBJ2-3, with D hard to call. The CDR3 is 14 amino acids. V was clipped by 0 bases and J by 6 bases, with 11 bases between them. Germline values: CDR1 SGDLS, CDR2 YYNGEE. The DNA of the CDR3 is TGTGCCAGCAGCGTAGGGGTCGGGTGGGATACGCAGTATTTT. It encodes CASSVGVGWDTQYF.

This clone appeared a few times. J is TRBJ2-3 and V is TRBV18; D remains ambiguous. There are 13 residues in the CDR3. The V and J ends lost 4 bases and 6 bases respectively, with 11 bases between them. Germline lookup yields CDR1 KGHSH and CDR2 LQKENI. This chain's CDR3 is CASSLPMSDTQYF. CDR3 DNA sequence: TGTGCCAGCTCACTTCCTATGTCGGATACGCAGTATTTT.

This chain links TRBV7-3 with TRBJ2-5; a possible D gene is TRBD2 (5 bases). The V and J ends lost 4 bases and 2 bases respectively, with 11 bases between them. The germline V gene encodes CDR1 SGHTA and CDR2 FQGTGA. The CDR3 contains 14 residues. In DNA form, the CDR3 reads TGTGCCAGCAGCTCACAGCCGGGGCAAGAGACCCAGTACTTC. Translation gives CASSSQPGQETQYF.

This sequence joins TRBV11-1 and TRBJ2-2; 9 nucleotides agree with TRBD1. The CDR3 runs 14 residues. The germline gives CDR1 SGHAT, CDR2 FQDESV (reference sequence). Losses at the gene ends were 4 bases for V and 6 bases for J; bases not matched to a gene: 3. CDR3 residues: CASSSRQGAGELFF. DNA of the CDR3: TGTGCCAGCAGCTCAAGACAGGGGGCCGGGGAGCTGTTTTTT.

In this sample, this clone turned up a few times. The V and J genes are TRBV5-1 and TRBJ1-1; D not certain. The germline CDR1 and CDR2 sequences are SGHRS and YFSETQ. V was clipped by 0 bases and J by 4 bases, with 13 bases between them. The CDR3 consists of 15 residues. CDR3 in DNA: TGCGCCAGCAGCTTGGTTGTGGGCGTCAGCACTGAAGCTTTCTTT. Translation gives CASSLVVGVSTEAFF.

The rearrangement links TRBV7-6 to TRBJ1-1; no definite D call. The germline CDR1 and CDR2 sequences are SGHVS and FNYEAQ. Trimming pared 5 bases from V and 4 bases from J, leaving 11 bases between. CDR3 size: 13 residues. The CDR3 sequence is CASSRGLRTEAFF. The DNA of the CDR3 is TGTGCCAGCAGCCGTGGACTCCGCACTGAAGCTTTCTTT.

The J gene is TRBJ2-1, the V gene TRBV18, with D possibly matching TRBD1 (6 bases). The germline CDR1 and CDR2 sequences are KGHSH and LQKENI. There are 15 residues in the CDR3. V dropped 2 bases and J dropped 1 base, with 9 bases sitting between them. CDR3 coding DNA: TGTGCCAGCTCACCAACAGGGCCTTCCTACAATGAGCAGTTCTTC. This translates into CASSPTGPSYNEQFF. The full variable domain, in which reference TRBV18 and TRBJ2-1 provide the parts outside the CDR3, is NAGVMQNPRHLVRRRGQEARLRCSPMKGHSHVYWYRQLPEEGLKFMVYLQKENIIDESGMPKERFSAEFPKEGPSILRIQQVVRGDSAAYFCASSPTGPSYNEQFFGPGTRLTVL.

This clone came up a few times. The gene calls are TRBV27 and TRBJ1-5; 7 bases map to TRBD1. Germline CDR1 and CDR2: MNHEY and SMNVEV (reference sequence). The CDR3 totals 13 residues. The ends lost 10 bases at V and 3 bases at J; junction bases unmatched: 6. The CDR3 loop is CATRTGDNQPQHF. The DNA of the CDR3 is TGTGCCACCCGAACAGGGGACAATCAGCCCCAGCATTTT.

In its sample, this clone was seen a few times. The chain is built from TRBV5-1 and TRBJ2-1; 12 bases map to TRBD2. The V and J ends lost 4 bases and 2 bases, in that order; junction bases with no gene match: 4. The CDR3 runs to 16 residues. The germline V gene encodes CDR1 SGHRS and CDR2 YFSETQ. The chain's CDR3 is CASSHGLAGPYNEQFF. In nucleotides, the CDR3 is TGCGCCAGCAGCCACGGACTAGCGGGGCCCTACAATGAGCAGTTCTTC.

In its sample, this clone was seen a few times. The V gene is TRBV19, the J gene TRBJ2-1; D is unclear. Trimming shortened V by 3 bases and J by 7 bases, and 7 bases separated the two germline ends. There are 12 residues in the CDR3. Germline CDR1 is LNHDA and CDR2 is SQIVND (reference sequence). The CDR3 nucleotides are TGTGCCAGTAGTATCGAGTCGAATGAGCAGTTCTTC. Encoded protein: CASSIESNEQFF.

V gene TRBV15 combines with J gene TRBJ2-7, with 9 bases aligning to TRBD1. Germline CDR1 LNHNV, CDR2 YYDKDF (reference sequence). V shed 3 bases, J shed 5 bases, and the junction held 8 bases outside the gene matches. The CDR3 sequence is 15 residues long. DNA of the CDR3: TGTGCCACCAGCAGTTGGACAGGGGTGAATCACGAGCAGTACTTC. This codes for CATSSWTGVNHEQYF. The variable domain in full, with the rest retrieved from reference TRBV15 and TRBJ2-7, is DAMVIQNPRYQVTQFGKPVTLSCSQTLNHNVMYWYQQKSSQAPKLLFHYYDKDFNNEADTPDNFQSRRPNTSFCFLDIRSPGLGDTAMYLCATSSWTGVNHEQYFGPGTRLTVT.

This chain joins TRBV5-1 and TRBJ2-1, with D possibly TRBD1 on 5 matching bases. This CDR3 comprises 15 residues. CDR1 and CDR2 from the germline V gene are SGHRS and YFSETQ. The V end was cut by 1 base, the J end by 8 bases, with 16 bases between. The CDR3 sequence: CASSLRQGTMDEQFF. The CDR3, as DNA: TGCGCCAGCAGCTTGAGGCAGGGTACGATGGATGAGCAGTTCTTC.

The V and J genes are TRBV13 and TRBJ2-7; weak D call: TRBD2 (5 bases). V was pared by 5 bases and J by 0 bases, with 20 bases between. This CDR3 is 17 amino acids long. CDR1 and CDR2 from the germline V gene are PRHDT and FYEKMQ (reference sequence). The CDR3 region has the DNA TGTGCCAGCAGCCAACGATCCTCCACGGGGTCCTCCTACGAGCAGTACTTC. Its protein is CASSQRSSTGSSYEQYF.